The present T cell receptor beta chain was sequenced within a study of Graves' ophthalmopathy and Graves' hyperthyroidism. Whole-study context: Peripheral blood (taken before any treatment) was collected at initial diagnosis.

Active ophthalmopathy (CAS at least 3, NOSPECS at least 4), lasting under 3 months. Thyroid ultrasound, orbital computed tomography, TRAb, serum thyroxine and clinical symptoms formed the basis of diagnosis. Around 9.9 ml of fresh blood yielded the PBMCs by density gradient. Germline V lookup: CDR1 MDHEN, CDR2 SYDVKM. This CDR3 is built from 13 residues. V gave up 4 bases and J gave up 5 bases; unmatched junction bases: 3. TCR beta CDR3 amplification used RNA transcripts. HTBI primers served in a first-round RT-PCR, which a second-round multiplex PCR followed. TCRdb re-called the multiplex PCR reads through MiXCR, storing one row per CDR3 protein. The top ten hold 8% to 9.5% of the sample, which has approximately 160,000 distinct CDR3 sequences, around two fifths seen once.

The sequence derives from a man aged 25-45 years with Graves' ophthalmopathy. The rearrangement links TRBV28 to TRBJ2-7, with TRBD1 matching 9 bases. The sample was peripheral blood. CDR3 amino acids: CASSSTGGNEQYF. CDR3 nucleotides: TGTGCCAGCAGTTCAACAGGGGGCAACGAGCAGTACTTC. Drawing the rest from reference TRBV28 and TRBJ2-7, the complete variable domain is DVKVTQSSRYLVKRTGEKVFLECVQDMDHENMFWYRQDPGLGLRLIYFSYDVKMKEKGDIPEGYSVSREKKERFSLILESASTNQTSMYLCASSSTGGNEQYFGPGTRLTVT.